This TCR beta chain was sequenced in a study of vaccination and CD4 T cells after COVID-19. Study background: Each post-COVID sample was drawn after diagnosis, and the median interval was roughly 100 days (range 35 to 161). Post-vaccine specimens were obtained a median about 73 days after dose two (range 14 to 241). Control cultures were given a CEFX pool, an HIV-1 Nef pool, or no peptide.

The CDR3 is made up of 15 amino acids. The trim removed 5 bases at V and 1 base at J, leaving 5 bases unmatched. Germline CDR1 reads SGHDT; CDR2 reads YYEEEE. Sequencing of the DNA from cultured CD4+ T cells was carried out with the Oncomine TCR Beta short-read assay. TCRdb reprocessed the PCR reads with MiXCR, giving one entry per CDR3 protein. The data contain about 16,000 distinct CDR3 sequences, around 40% of them singletons. Findings and caveats of the study: Median reactive clonotypes, those recognizing SARS-CoV-2, rose from about 22 to 38, not significantly.

Treatment defined: roughly 11-day PBMC culture with coronavirus spike peptide pools or control peptides (ViraFEST assay). By sample share, this clonotype is large. The antigen is undetermined. The sample here was CD4+ T cells from blood, cultured in vitro, taken before SARS-CoV-2 vaccination. This TCR came from a human donor who received a COVID-19 vaccine. V is TRBV5-6 and J is TRBJ2-5; 10 positions agree with TRBD2. The CDR3: CASSSSGGLQETQYF. CDR3 DNA sequence: TGTGCCAGCAGTAGTAGCGGGGGGCTCCAAGAGACCCAGTACTTC.